This TCR beta chain was captured by sequencing in a study of blood T cells in healthy people across ages. Notes on the study in general: Both naive CD4+ cell counts and diversity were greater in long-lived donors than in aged donors.

With respect to this clonotype: As yet, its antigen is unknown.

Every sample gave at least 6 micrograms of total RNA when it was extracted. A sample-barcoded 5' primer and a J-beta primer mix were used in a second PCR of roughly 6 to 12 cycles. Each CDR3 protein is one row after TCRdb ran MiXCR on the 5' RACE reads. The repertoire has under 1,100,000 distinct CDR3 sequences, about 23% of them found once; the top ten carry around 0.75%. Trimming took 2 bases from V and 8 from J, leaving 6 bases between them. There are 11 residues in the CDR3. This sample was shared with a second study, whose subject was T cells of mothers and their children. That paper notes: Sequencing got over 8.5 million TCR beta CDR3 reads from each mother and approximately 3 million from each child. At a sensitivity of roughly 91 clones per million clonotypes, no persistent microchimeric T cell clones appeared.

This chain links TRBV12-3 or TRBV12-4 with TRBJ1-2; D gene unclear. Sequenced material: blood. This TCR was recovered from a girl aged 2 to 9 in good health. CDR3 DNA: TGTGCCAGCAGTTTACGAGGAGGCTACACCTTC. This codes for CASSLRGGYTF.